The source of this T cell receptor beta chain is a study of beta chain features in type 1 diabetes. All of the isolated RNA was reverse transcribed, so expressed TCRB transcripts were sequenced. Some clones are missing from TCRdb's copy, which holds only in-frame ones; the method was immunoSEQ multiplex PCR. The sample holds 200,000 to 250,000 clones, less than 35% seen once. By way of CD45RO/CCR7/CD25/CD127/CD95/CD27, the CD4+ regulatory, stem cell-like memory, central memory and naive cells were sorted. Input material: central memory CD4+ T cells from blood. The receptor's source is a man aged 25 to 45 in good health.

The CDR3 reads CASSSTGVGTDTQYF. In DNA, the CDR3 is TGTGCCAGCAGCTCGACAGGGGTGGGCACAGATACGCAGTATTTT. The chain employs TRBV14 and TRBJ2-3; 8 bases agree with TRBD1. The CDR3 totals 15 residues. The ends lost 5 bases at V and 1 base at J; junction bases unmatched: 5. The germline V gene has CDR1 SGHDN and CDR2 FVKESK.